This TCR beta chain was captured by sequencing in a study of early T cells in non-severe SARS-CoV-2 infection. Unmatched junction bases numbered 3, after V lost 7 bases and J lost 1 base. Germline CDR1 and CDR2: SQVTM and ANQGSEA. This CDR3 region has 13 residues. Study-level points and caveats: A preference for anti-spike CD8 responses marked VDJdb matching, which missed private and CD4 specificities.

Researchers attached unique molecular identifiers to individual cDNA molecules. From the 5' RACE reads, TCRdb called clonotypes with MiXCR, one entry per CDR3 protein. The table has about 83,000 distinct CDR3 sequences, about 12% seen once; the top ten hold 6.5%. A remark on this clonotype: Its matching antigen is unknown.

The rearrangement joins TRBV29-1 to TRBJ2-3; 9 bases match TRBD1. This TCR derives from an adult who was a healthcare worker with PCR-confirmed SARS-CoV-2 infection or an uninfected control (not recorded which). The specimen sequenced was whole blood. The CDR3: CSETGGGTDTQYF. The CDR3 DNA reads as TGCAGCGAGACAGGGGGAGGCACAGATACGCAGTATTTT.